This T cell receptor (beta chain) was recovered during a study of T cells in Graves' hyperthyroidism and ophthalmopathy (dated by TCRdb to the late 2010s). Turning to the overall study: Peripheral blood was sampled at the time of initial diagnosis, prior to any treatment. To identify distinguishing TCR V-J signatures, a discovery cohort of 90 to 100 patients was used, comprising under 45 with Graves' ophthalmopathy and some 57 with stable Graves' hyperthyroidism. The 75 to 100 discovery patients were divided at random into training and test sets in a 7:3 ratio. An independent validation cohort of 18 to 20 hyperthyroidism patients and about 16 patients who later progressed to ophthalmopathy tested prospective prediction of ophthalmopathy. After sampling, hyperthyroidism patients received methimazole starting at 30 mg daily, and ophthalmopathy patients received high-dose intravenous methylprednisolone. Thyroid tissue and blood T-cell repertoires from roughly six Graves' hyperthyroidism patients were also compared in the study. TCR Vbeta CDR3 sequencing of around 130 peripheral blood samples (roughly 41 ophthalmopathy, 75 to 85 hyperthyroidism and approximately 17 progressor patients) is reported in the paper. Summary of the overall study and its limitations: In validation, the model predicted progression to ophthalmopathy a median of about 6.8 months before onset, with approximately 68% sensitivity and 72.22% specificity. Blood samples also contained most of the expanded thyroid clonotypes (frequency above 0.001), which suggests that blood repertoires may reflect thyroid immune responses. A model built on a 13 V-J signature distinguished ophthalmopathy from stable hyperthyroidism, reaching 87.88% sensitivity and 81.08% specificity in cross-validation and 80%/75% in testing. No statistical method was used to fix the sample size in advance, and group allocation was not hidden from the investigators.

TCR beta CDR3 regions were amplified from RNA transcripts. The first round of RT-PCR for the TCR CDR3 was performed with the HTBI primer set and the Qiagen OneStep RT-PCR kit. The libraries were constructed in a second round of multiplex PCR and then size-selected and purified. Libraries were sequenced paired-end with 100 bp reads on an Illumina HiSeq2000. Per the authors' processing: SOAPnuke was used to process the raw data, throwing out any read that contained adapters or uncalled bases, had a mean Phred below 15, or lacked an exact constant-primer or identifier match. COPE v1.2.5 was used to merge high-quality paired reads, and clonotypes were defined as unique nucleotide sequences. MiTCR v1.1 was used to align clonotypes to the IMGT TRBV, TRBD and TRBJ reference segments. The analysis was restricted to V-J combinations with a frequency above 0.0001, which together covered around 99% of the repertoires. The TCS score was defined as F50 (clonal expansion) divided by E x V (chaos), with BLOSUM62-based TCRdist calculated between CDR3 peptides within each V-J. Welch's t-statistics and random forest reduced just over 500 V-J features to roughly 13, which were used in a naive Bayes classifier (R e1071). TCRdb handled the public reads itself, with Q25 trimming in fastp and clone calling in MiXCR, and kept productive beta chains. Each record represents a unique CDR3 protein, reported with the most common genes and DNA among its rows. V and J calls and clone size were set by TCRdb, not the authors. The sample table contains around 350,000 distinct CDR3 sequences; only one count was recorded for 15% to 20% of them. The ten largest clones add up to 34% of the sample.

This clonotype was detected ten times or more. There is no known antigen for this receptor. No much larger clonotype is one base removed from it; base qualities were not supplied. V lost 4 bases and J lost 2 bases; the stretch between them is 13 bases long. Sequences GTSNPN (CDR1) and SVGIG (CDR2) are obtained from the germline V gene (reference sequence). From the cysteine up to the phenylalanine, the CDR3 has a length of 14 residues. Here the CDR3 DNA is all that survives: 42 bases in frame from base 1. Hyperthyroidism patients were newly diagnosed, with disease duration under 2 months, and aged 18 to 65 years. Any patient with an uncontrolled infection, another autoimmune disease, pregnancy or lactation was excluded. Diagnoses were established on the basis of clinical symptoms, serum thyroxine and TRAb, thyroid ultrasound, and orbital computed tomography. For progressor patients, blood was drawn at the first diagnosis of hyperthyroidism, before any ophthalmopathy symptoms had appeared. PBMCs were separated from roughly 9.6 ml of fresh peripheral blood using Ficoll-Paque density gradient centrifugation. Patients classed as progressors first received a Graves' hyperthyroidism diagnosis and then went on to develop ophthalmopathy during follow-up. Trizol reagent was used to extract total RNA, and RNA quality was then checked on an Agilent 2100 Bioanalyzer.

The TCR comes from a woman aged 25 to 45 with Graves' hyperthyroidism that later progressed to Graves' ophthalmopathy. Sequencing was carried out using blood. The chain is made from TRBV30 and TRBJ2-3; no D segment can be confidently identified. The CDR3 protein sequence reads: CAWTPPLATDTQYF. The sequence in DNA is TGTGCCTGGACCCCTCCTTTGGCCACAGATACGCAGTATTTT. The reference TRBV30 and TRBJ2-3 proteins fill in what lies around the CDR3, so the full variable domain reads SQTIHQWPATLVQPVGSPLSLECTVEGTSNPNLYWYRQAAGRGLQLLFYSVGIGQISSEVPQNLSASRPQDRQFILSSKKLLLSDSGFYLCAWTPPLATDTQYFGPGTRLTVL.